This paragraph reports one T cell receptor (beta chain). The data derive from a study of blood T cell repertoires in COVID-19. Overall study: The origin of the acute and convalescent COVID-19 samples was the United States, Italy and Spain. PBMCs, B-cell-depleted T cells, or T cells were the source of the cDNA or gDNA that made up the material.

Patients at the Seattle site were enrolled during active infection and followed longitudinally. Per the original data handling: Reference gene primers were amplified, and this amplification served to estimate nucleated cell counts. The method was immunoSEQ multiplex PCR; TCRdb's version includes in-frame clones alone and lacks a portion of them. V and J calls and clone size follow that table, whereas D and trimming were derived from the DNA. The sample consists of 250,000 to 300,000 clones, about 88% of them appearing once. The CDR3 is made up of 14 amino acids. Germline values: CDR1 MNHNS, CDR2 SASEGT. The germline V and J ends were trimmed by 2 bases and 3 bases, with 11 bases remaining between them.

The source material was peripheral blood. The V and J genes are TRBV6-1 and TRBJ2-7, with D maybe TRBD2 (5 bases). This TCR was sampled from a woman in her 70s with COVID-19, enrolled during active disease. In nucleotides, the CDR3 is TGTGCCAGCAGTGAAAGGGAGACGGACTACGAGCAGTACTTC. It translates to CASSERETDYEQYF.